This T cell receptor (beta chain) emerged from a study of T cell responses to AZD1222 COVID-19 vaccine. Study-wide points: Along spike, vaccine-associated CD4 TCRs were found throughout, with dominance at 160-218 and 743-854. Clonal diversity was possibly underestimated, and the donors were mostly white British, with more females.

Measured with immunoSEQ multiplex PCR; TCRdb has only the in-frame clones, and not every one. Of 85,000 to 130,000 clones in the sample, roughly nine tenths were seen once. On this clone: Its antigen is unknown.

Trimming shortened V by 4 bases and J by 3 bases, and 6 bases separated the two germline ends. Germline values: CDR1 KGHSH, CDR2 LQKENI. The CDR3 totals 12 residues. This TCR was recovered from an adult in good health. The sequenced sample was peripheral blood, obtained on day 0 of AZD1222 vaccination. The chain combines TRBV18 with TRBJ2-5; D possibly corresponds to TRBD2 (5 bases). The CDR3 here is CASSLREETQYF. Written as DNA, the CDR3 is TGTGCCAGCTCACTGAGGGAAGAGACCCAGTACTTC.